Listed here is a single T cell receptor beta chain. This specimen belongs to a study of blood T cell repertoires in COVID-19. Generated by immunoSEQ multiplex PCR, the TCRdb table keeps only in-frame clones and is missing some. Among about 92,000 clones, about three quarters were seen once, and the ten largest hold about 8.7%. J gave up 7 bases and V 10 bases, and 16 bases lay outside the gene matches. CDR3 size: 14 residues. Germline CDR1 and CDR2: SNHLY and FYNNEI. The V call is TRBV2, the J call TRBJ2-7, with 7 bases aligning to TRBD2. Sequenced input: peripheral blood. This receptor was taken from a man over 45 who had recovered from COVID-19. Written as DNA, the CDR3 is TGTGCCACCACCCTCGGGGGGTCCCACTGGGAGCAGTACTTC. It is translated as CATTLGGSHWEQYF.